A single sample is the source of the 10 T cell receptor beta chains below, sequenced in a study of blood T cell repertoires in COVID-19. The repertoire was sequenced with immunoSEQ multiplex PCR; TCRdb's copy has only in-frame clones and lacks some. The data show about 320,000 clones, with roughly nine tenths seen just once and roughly 2.6% held by the top ten. Sequenced input: PBMCs or T cells enriched from blood (not recorded which). These receptors originate from a man aged 60-69 years who had recovered from COVID-19.

V gene TRBV18 combines with J gene TRBJ1-5; D not certain. V was clipped by 2 bases and J by 4 bases, with 9 bases between them. Germline CDR1 reads KGHSH; CDR2 reads LQKENI. The CDR3 is made up of 14 amino acids. CDR3 protein: CASSPTGFNQPQHF. In DNA, the CDR3 is TGTGCCAGCTCACCAACGGGGTTTAATCAGCCCCAGCATTTT. The full variable domain, its missing parts supplied by reference TRBV18 and TRBJ1-5, is NAGVMQNPRHLVRRRGQEARLRCSPMKGHSHVYWYRQLPEEGLKFMVYLQKENIIDESGMPKERFSAEFPKEGPSILRIQQVVRGDSAAYFCASSPTGFNQPQHFGDGTRLSIL.

In DNA form, the CDR3 reads TGTGCCAGCAGCTTAGACAGGGGGAGACACCAGGTGCAGTACTTC. Protein product: CASSLDRGRHQVQYF. The V call is TRBV5-4, the J call TRBJ2-7; the match to TRBD1 covers 9 bases. Germline V gene sequence: CDR1 SGHNT, CDR2 YYREEE (reference sequence). V gave up 2 bases and J gave up 9 bases; unmatched junction bases: 12. The CDR3 spans 15 residues.

This clone has a handful of counts. The V call is TRBV6-5, the J call TRBJ1-2, with D maybe TRBD1 (6 bases). In germline, CDR1 is MNHEY, CDR2 SVGAGI. This CDR3 comprises 14 residues. With 7 bases removed from V and 4 bases from J, the gap between germline ends came to 16 bases. CDR3 nucleotide sequence: TGTGCCAGCACTAGAAACAGGGAAATCTATGGCTACACCTTC. Translating it yields CASTRNREIYGYTF.

This clone has more than one count but fewer than ten. This chain connects TRBV6-5 to TRBJ2-1; the match to TRBD2 covers 12 bases. The germline gives CDR1 MNHEY, CDR2 SVGAGI. The CDR3 totals 14 residues. J gave up 8 bases and V 5 bases, and 4 bases lay outside the gene matches. The CDR3 DNA sequence: TGTGCCAGCAGTCCGAGGACTAGCGGGGATGAGCAGTTCTTC. It translates to CASSPRTSGDEQFF.

Written as DNA, the CDR3 is TGTGCCAGCAGTGAAGGGACAGTTAGCACAGATACGCAGTATTTT. Translated: CASSEGTVSTDTQYF. This chain joins TRBV6-1 and TRBJ2-3; a weak D match, TRBD1 (6 bases). Germline CDR1 is MNHNS and CDR2 is SASEGT. This CDR3 contains 15 residues. Trimming cost V 1 base and J 0 bases, with 8 bases left between them.

The V call is TRBV2, the J call TRBJ2-7; 8 bases map to TRBD1. CDR3 length: 12 amino acids. Unmatched junction bases numbered 8, after V lost 10 bases and J lost 6 bases. CDR1 SNHLY and CDR2 FYNNEI come from the germline V gene. The CDR3 reads CATQDRVPEQYF. CDR3 coding DNA: TGTGCCACCCAGGACAGGGTGCCCGAGCAGTACTTC.

This clone was found once. At the DNA level, this CDR3 is encoded by other sequences in the same sample as well. The V call is TRBV27, the J call TRBJ1-5, with 8 nucleotides matching TRBD1. The V gene end was trimmed by 2 bases and the J gene end by 6 bases; junction bases not matched to a gene: 6. CDR3 size: 15 residues. Germline lookup yields CDR1 MNHEY and CDR2 SMNVEV (reference sequence). This CDR3 reads CASSLGGQGGQPQHF. The CDR3 DNA follows: TGTGCCAGCAGTTTAGGAGGACAGGGAGGTCAGCCCCAGCATTTT.

This chain joins TRBV27 and TRBJ2-1, with unresolved D. V was pared by 2 bases and J by 6 bases, with 11 bases between. Per the germline V gene, CDR1 is MNHEY and CDR2 is SMNVEV (reference sequence). The CDR3 is 14 residues long. CDR3 amino acids: CASSLGDPGNEQFF. The CDR3 bases are TGTGCCAGCAGTTTAGGCGACCCGGGCAATGAGCAGTTCTTC.

The CDR3 reads CASSGQGNTIYF. The CDR3 nucleotides read TGCGCCAGCAGTGGTCAGGGAAACACCATATATTTT. V and J are TRBV5-1 and TRBJ1-3; D remains ambiguous. CDR3 length: 12 amino acids. The ends were cut back, 5 bases at V and 4 bases at J, with 7 bases in the middle. Germline CDR1 reads SGHRS; CDR2 reads YFSETQ.

J is TRBJ1-2 and V is TRBV3-1 (or the pseudogene TRBV3-2); a possible D gene is TRBD1 (5 bases). The CDR3 runs to 16 residues. Trimming removed 2 bases from V and 7 bases from J, with 20 bases in between. Germline V lookup: CDR1 LGHDT, CDR2 YNNKEL (reference sequence). CDR3 sequence reads: CASSQLFRGKRGGYTF. For the CDR3, the DNA is TGTGCCAGCAGCCAATTATTTCGGGGGAAGAGGGGTGGCTACACCTTC.